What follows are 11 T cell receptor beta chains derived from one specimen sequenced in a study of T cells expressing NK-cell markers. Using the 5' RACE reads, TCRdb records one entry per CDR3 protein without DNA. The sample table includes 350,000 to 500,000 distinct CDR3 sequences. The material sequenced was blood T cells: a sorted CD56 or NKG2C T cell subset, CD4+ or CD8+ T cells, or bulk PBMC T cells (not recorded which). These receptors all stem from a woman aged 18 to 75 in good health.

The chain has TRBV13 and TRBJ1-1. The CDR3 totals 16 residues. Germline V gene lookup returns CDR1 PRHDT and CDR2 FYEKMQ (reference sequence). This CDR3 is CASSLGRANMNTEAFF.

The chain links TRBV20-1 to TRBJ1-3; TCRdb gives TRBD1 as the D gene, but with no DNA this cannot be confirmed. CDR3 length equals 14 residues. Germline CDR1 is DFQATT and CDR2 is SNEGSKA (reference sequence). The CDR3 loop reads CSASNRGSGNTIYF.

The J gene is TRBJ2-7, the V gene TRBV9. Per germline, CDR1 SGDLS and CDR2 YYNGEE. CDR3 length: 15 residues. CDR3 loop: CASSVADRARYEQYF.

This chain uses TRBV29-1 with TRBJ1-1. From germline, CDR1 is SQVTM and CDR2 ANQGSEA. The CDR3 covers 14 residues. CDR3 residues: CSVVGPDNPTEAFF. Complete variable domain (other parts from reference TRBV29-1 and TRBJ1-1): SAVISQKPSRDICQRGTSLTIQCQVDSQVTMMFWYRQQPGQSLTLIATANQGSEATYESGFVIDKFPISRPNLTFSTLTVSNMSPEDSSIYLCSVVGPDNPTEAFFGQGTRLTVV.

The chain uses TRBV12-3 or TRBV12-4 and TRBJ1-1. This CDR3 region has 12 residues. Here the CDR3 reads CASTVGGVEAFF.

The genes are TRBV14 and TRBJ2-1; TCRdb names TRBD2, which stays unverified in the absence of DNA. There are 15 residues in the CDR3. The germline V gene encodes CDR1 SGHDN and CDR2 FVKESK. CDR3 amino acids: CASTSGVSSYNEQFF. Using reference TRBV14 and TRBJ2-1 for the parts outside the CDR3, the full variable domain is EAGVTQFPSHSVIEKGQTVTLRCDPISGHDNLYWYRRVMGKEIKFLLHFVKESKQDESGMPNNRFLAERTGGTYSTLKVQPAELEDSGVYFCASTSGVSSYNEQFFGPGTRLTVL.

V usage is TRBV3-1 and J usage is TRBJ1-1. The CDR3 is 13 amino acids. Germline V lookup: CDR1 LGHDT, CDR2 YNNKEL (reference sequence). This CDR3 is CASSQLKNTEAFF. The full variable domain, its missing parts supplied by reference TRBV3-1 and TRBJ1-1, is DTAVSQTPKYLVTQMGNDKSIKCEQNLGHDTMYWYKQDSKKFLKIMFSYNNKELIINETVPNRFSPKSPDKAHLNLHINSLELGDSAVYFCASSQLKNTEAFFGQGTRLTVV.

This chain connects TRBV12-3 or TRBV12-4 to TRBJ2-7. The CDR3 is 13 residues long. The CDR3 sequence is CASSFGHSYEQYF.

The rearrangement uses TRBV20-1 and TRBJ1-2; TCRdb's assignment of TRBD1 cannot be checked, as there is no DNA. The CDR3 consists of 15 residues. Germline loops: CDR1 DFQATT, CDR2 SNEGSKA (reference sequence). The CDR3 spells CSARTGDPGGYGYTF.

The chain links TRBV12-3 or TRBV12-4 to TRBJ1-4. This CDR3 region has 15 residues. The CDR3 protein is CASTSFVSRGEKLFF.

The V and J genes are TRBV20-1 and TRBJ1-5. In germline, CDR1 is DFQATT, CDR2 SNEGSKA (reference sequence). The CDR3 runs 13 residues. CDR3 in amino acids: CSASGQGGQPQHF.